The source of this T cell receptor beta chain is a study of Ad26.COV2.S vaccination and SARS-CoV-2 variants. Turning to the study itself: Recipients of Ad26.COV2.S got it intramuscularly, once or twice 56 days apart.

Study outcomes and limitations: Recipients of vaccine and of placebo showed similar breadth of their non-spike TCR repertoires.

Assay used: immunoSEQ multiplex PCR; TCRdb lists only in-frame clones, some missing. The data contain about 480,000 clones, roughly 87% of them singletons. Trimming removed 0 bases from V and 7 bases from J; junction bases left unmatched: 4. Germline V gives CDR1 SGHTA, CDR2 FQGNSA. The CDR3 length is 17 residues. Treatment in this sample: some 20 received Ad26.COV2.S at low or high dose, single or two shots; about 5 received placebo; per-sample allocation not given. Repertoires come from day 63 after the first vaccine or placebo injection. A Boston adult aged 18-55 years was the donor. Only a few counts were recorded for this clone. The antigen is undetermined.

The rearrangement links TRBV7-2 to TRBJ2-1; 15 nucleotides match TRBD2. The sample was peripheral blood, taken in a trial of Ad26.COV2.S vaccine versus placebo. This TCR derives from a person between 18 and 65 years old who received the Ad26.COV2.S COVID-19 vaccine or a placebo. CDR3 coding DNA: TGTGCCAGCAGCTTAGCGAGTGGACTAGCGGGAGGGAATGAGCAGTTCTTC. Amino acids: CASSLASGLAGGNEQFF.